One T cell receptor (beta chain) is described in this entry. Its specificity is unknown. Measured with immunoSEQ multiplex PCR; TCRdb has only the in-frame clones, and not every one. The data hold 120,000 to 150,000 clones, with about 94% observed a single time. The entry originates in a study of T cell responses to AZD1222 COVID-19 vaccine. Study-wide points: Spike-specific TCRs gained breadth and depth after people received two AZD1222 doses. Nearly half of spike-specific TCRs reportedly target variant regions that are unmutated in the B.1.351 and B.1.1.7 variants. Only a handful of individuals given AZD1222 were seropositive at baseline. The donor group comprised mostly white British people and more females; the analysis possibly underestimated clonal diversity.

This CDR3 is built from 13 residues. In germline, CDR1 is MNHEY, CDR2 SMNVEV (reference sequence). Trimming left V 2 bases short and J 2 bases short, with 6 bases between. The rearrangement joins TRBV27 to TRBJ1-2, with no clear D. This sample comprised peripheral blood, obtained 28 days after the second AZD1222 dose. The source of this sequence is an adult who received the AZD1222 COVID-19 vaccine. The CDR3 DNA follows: TGTGCCAGCAGTTTAGGCACCAACTATGGCTACACCTTC. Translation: CASSLGTNYGYTF.